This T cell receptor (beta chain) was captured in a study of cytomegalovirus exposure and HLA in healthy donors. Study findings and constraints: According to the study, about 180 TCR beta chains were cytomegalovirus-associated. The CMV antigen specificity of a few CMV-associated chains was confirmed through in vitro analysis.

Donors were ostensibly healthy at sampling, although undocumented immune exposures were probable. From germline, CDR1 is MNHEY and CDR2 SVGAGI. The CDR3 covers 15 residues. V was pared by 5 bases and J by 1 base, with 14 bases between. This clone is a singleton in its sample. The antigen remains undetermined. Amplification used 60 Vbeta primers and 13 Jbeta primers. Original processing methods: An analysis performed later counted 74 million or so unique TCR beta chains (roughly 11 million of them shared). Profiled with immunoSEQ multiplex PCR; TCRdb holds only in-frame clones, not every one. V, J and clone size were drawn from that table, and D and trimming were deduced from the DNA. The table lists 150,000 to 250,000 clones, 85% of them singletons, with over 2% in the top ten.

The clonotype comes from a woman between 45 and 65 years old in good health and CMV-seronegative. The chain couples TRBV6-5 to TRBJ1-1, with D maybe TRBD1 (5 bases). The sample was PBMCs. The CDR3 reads CASSRTFTGNTEAFF. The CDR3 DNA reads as TGTGCCAGCAGTAGGACATTCACGGGGAACACTGAAGCTTTCTTT.